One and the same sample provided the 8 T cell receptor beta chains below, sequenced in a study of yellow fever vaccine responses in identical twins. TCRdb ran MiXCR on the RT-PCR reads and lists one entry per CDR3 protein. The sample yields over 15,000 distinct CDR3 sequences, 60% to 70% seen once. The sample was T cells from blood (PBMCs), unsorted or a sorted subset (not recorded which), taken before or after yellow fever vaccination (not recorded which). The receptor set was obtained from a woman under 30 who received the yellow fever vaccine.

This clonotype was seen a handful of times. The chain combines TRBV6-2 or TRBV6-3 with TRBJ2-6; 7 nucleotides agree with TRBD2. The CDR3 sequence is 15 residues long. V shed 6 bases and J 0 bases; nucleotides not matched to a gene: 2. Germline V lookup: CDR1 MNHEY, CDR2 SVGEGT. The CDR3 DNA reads TGTGCCAGCAGCGGGGGGATCTCTGGGGCCAACGTCCTGACTTTC. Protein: CASSGGISGANVLTF.

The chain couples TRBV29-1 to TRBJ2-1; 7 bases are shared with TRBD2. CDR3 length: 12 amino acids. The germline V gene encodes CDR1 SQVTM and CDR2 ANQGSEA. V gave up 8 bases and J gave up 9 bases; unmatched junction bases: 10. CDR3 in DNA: TGCAGCTCCGGGGAGCGGGATGGTGAGCAGTTCTTC. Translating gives CSSGERDGEQFF.

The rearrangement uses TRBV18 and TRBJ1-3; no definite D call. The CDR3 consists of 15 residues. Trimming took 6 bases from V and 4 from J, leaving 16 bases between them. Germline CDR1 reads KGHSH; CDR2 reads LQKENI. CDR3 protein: CASSPPAGSGNTIYF. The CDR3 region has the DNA TGTGCCAGCTCCCCCCCGGCTGGGAGCGGAAACACCATATATTTT. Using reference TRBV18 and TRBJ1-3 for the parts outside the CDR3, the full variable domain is NAGVMQNPRHLVRRRGQEARLRCSPMKGHSHVYWYRQLPEEGLKFMVYLQKENIIDESGMPKERFSAEFPKEGPSILRIQQVVRGDSAAYFCASSPPAGSGNTIYFGEGSWLTVV.

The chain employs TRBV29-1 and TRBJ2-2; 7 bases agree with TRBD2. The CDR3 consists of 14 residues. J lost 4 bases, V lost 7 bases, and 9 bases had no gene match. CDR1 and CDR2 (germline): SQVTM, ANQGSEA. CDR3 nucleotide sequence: TGCAGCGCCAGGGCGGGAGATGTCACCGGGGAGCTGTTTTTT. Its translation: CSARAGDVTGELFF.

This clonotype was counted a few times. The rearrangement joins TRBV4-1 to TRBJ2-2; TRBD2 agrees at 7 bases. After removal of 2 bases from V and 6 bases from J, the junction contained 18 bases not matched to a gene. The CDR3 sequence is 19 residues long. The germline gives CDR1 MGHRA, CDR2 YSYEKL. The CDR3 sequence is CASSQSPASGINSAGELFF. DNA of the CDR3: TGCGCCAGCAGCCAATCCCCTGCTAGCGGAATCAACAGTGCCGGGGAGCTGTTTTTT.

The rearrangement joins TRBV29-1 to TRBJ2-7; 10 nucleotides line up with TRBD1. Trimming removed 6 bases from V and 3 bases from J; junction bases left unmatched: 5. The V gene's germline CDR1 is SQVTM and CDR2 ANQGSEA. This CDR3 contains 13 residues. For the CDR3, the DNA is TGCAGCGTGACCGGGACAGGGGTCTACGAGCAGTACTTC. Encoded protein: CSVTGTGVYEQYF.

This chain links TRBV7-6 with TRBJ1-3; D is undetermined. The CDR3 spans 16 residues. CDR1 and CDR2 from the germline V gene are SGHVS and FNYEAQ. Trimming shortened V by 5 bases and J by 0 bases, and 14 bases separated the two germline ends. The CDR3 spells CASSLQTLGSGNTIYF. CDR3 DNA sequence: TGTGCCAGCAGCCTCCAGACATTGGGCTCTGGAAACACCATATATTTT. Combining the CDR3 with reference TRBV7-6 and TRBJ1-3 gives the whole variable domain GAGVSQSPRYKVTKRGQDVALRCDPISGHVSLYWYRQALGQGPEFLTYFNYEAQQDKSGLPNDRFSAERPEGSISTLTIQRTEQRDSAMYRCASSLQTLGSGNTIYFGEGSWLTVV.

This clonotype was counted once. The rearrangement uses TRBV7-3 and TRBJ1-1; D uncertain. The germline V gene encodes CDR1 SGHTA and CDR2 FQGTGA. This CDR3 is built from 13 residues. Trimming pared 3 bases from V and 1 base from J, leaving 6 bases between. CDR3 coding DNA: TGTGCCAGCAGCTTTACGCCGAACACTGAAGCTTTCTTT. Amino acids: CASSFTPNTEAFF.